The 8 T cell receptor beta chains below all came from one sample that was sequenced in a study of T-cell reconstitution after alpha-beta-depleted transplantation in children. Unique molecular identifiers were used to barcode this TCRbeta library. TCRdb reprocessed the PCR reads via MiXCR and lists one record per CDR3 protein. The repertoire consists of about 580,000 distinct CDR3 sequences, with roughly 24% occurring once and the leading ten covering 13% to 15%. Sequences were derived from PBMCs, mostly from graft donor cells, sampled 360 days after TCRalphabeta/CD19-depleted stem cell transplant. All receptors derive from a boy under three years old who had a stem cell transplant for acute myeloid leukemia, so the T cells may come from the graft donor.

This clonotype was seen a few times. The chain has TRBV10-3 and TRBJ1-1; D ambiguous. This CDR3 region has 14 residues. Germline CDR1 and CDR2: ENHRY and SYGVKD. V lost 2 bases, J lost 3 bases, and 10 bases lay in between. The DNA for the CDR3 is TGTGCCATCAGTGAGGGAGGGAGAGACACTGAAGCTTTCTTT. It specifies CAISEGGRDTEAFF.

This clonotype turned up a few times. J is TRBJ2-3 and V is TRBV9; 12 nucleotides agree with TRBD1. The germline gives CDR1 SGDLS, CDR2 YYNGEE. There are 17 residues in the CDR3. Losses at the gene ends were 2 bases for V and 5 bases for J; bases not matched to a gene: 9. The CDR3 sequence: CASSVAPGQGARDTQYF. The CDR3 DNA reads TGTGCCAGCAGCGTCGCGCCGGGACAGGGGGCGAGAGATACGCAGTATTTT.

The CDR3 loop is CSVSDGGHDYGYTF. CDR3 nucleotide sequence: TGCAGCGTTTCGGACGGAGGGCATGACTATGGCTACACCTTC. The chain is built from TRBV29-1 and TRBJ1-2; D is unresolved. V was trimmed by 5 bases and J by 3 bases, leaving 16 bases between them. The length of the CDR3 is 14 residues. Germline-derived CDR1 and CDR2 are SQVTM and ANQGSEA. Using reference TRBV29-1 and TRBJ1-2 for the parts outside the CDR3, the full variable domain is SAVISQKPSRDICQRGTSLTIQCQVDSQVTMMFWYRQQPGQSLTLIATANQGSEATYESGFVIDKFPISRPNLTFSTLTVSNMSPEDSSIYLCSVSDGGHDYGYTFGSGTRLTVV.

The CDR3, as DNA: TGTGCCAGCAGTCTCCGGGACAGGGGTGACGAGCAGTACTTC. Translating gives CASSLRDRGDEQYF. V gene TRBV12-3 or TRBV12-4 combines with J gene TRBJ2-7, with 10 bases fitting TRBD1. Germline trimming cut 5 bases from V and 5 bases from J; bases unmatched to any gene: 6. The CDR3 runs 14 residues.

The chain is built from TRBV9 and TRBJ2-4; perhaps TRBD2 as D (7 bases). V was clipped by 0 bases and J by 6 bases, with 22 bases between them. The germline V gene encodes CDR1 SGDLS and CDR2 YYNGEE. The CDR3 is 18 residues long. The CDR3 DNA follows: TGTGCCAGCAGCGTAGGGGAGGGCCCGGGATGGGGGCTAAACATTCAGTACTTC. It encodes CASSVGEGPGWGLNIQYF.

The rearrangement links TRBV30 to TRBJ2-7, with D perhaps given as TRBD1 or TRBD2 (5 bases each). Looked up from germline, CDR1 is GTSNPN and CDR2 is SVGIG (reference sequence). The CDR3 sequence is 14 residues long. V lost 2 bases, J lost 2 bases, and 13 bases lay in between. Here the CDR3 DNA reads TGTGCCTGGAGTTCCCGGGACCGTACCTACGAGCAGTACTTC. Protein sequence: CAWSSRDRTYEQYF.

The rearrangement joins TRBV20-1 to TRBJ1-2, with D perhaps matching TRBD1 (5 bases). Germline V gene data show CDR1 as DFQATT and CDR2 as SNEGSKA (reference sequence). The CDR3 has 11 residues. V was shortened by 6 bases and J by 8 bases, with 13 bases between the two germline ends. Here the CDR3 DNA reads TGCAGTGCGGTTAGGGGAGGCGGCTACACCTTC. Encoded protein: CSAVRGGGYTF.

The genes are TRBV12-3 or TRBV12-4 and TRBJ2-5; 15 positions match TRBD2. CDR3 length: 18 amino acids. V dropped 6 bases and J dropped 5; count of bases not matched to a gene: 13. CDR3 nucleotide sequence: TGTGCCAGCAGCGGTCCCGGGACTAGCGGGGGGTCTTGGGAGACCCAGTACTTC. This sequence encodes CASSGPGTSGGSWETQYF.